One TCR beta chain is described in this entry. Its antigen has not been determined. No clone much larger than this one lies a single base away; base qualities are absent. Ends trimmed: V by 4 bases, J by 6 bases; bases unmatched to a gene: 5. The CDR1 and CDR2 encoded by the germline V gene are LGHNA and YSLEER. Including the terminal cysteine and phenylalanine, the CDR3 comprises 16 residues. The retained sequence is limited to the CDR3, 48 bases, with the frame set at the first base. TCRB CDR3 regions were amplified from 2 ug genomic DNA, or all available DNA if less, using the immunoSEQ assay. Multiplex PCR used 60 forward primers for TCR V beta segments and 13 reverse primers for J beta segments. To estimate reads per starting template, synthetic control templates were spiked into each sample at limiting dilution. Sequencing produced 87 bp reads on the Illumina HiSeq System. The study's own analysis went as follows. PCR and sequencing errors were removed by a nearest neighbor algorithm that merged closely related sequences. TCR overlap was defined as the percentage of unique tumor TCR beta sequences that were also present in the same patient's peripheral blood. This is the immuneACCESS table as TCRdb keeps it, with only in-frame sequences that have V and J called. A part of the clones is gone; compared with another copy, unresolved V genes explain less than half, and the rest is unexplained. That table is the source of V, J and clone size, and D and trimming were worked out from the DNA. The sample table holds roughly 100,000 clones, of which approximately 87% were seen once. In total, the top ten clones hold 2.5% to 3% of the sample.

Patients were selected on the basis of adequate residual fresh-frozen tumor tissue and more than two years of available survival data. Molecular status otherwise varied across the glioblastoma patients, but none of them carried an isocitrate dehydrogenase mutation. PBMC were collected before vaccination, two weeks after the third vaccination, and at tumor progression if progression occurred. The Qiagen DNeasy Blood extraction Kit was used to extract genomic DNA. The sample belongs to a study of glioma-infiltrating T cells after dendritic cell vaccination (dated by TCRdb to about 2016). For context, the study as a whole: Of the roughly 15 glioblastoma patients in the cohort, all drawn from Phase I and II dendritic cell vaccination trials, 9 were newly diagnosed and 6 had recurrent disease. Between about 2002 and 2013, the patients were given dendritic cell vaccination pulsed with autologous tumor lysate. The vaccine was prepared from monocyte-derived dendritic cells that were cultured for 6 to 7 days with IL-4 and GM-CSF and then pulsed overnight with autologous tumor lysate. Patients received three intradermal dendritic cell vaccine injections at biweekly intervals in the arm below the axilla. In glioblastoma patients vaccinated with dendritic cells, deep sequencing of TCR beta CDR3 regions served to measure the amount of tumor-infiltrating lymphocytes and to compare repertoires between tumor and blood. TCR sequencing metrics, including TIL content and tumor-blood repertoire overlap, were correlated with survival after dendritic cell vaccination. General study outcomes and caveats: The three-group TCR overlap response model was described as speculative and requiring prospective validation. After dendritic cell vaccination, a higher estimated pretreatment TIL content predicted longer time to progression and overall survival. The cohort was small and heterogeneous, few patients had complete blood and tumor sets, and even fewer had initial-recurrent tumor pairs. No direct relationship between TCR clonality and survival was found, suggesting that a diverse polyclonal response may matter.

The clonotype originates from a human donor with glioblastoma. The receptor chain draws on TRBV4-3 and TRBJ2-2; 13 middle bases align to TRBD2. The sequencing used blood, collected before dendritic cell vaccination. The DNA reads as follows: TGCGCCAGCAGCCTCTTACTAGCGGGAGGGCCCGGGGAGCTGTTTTTT. It encodes CASSLLLAGGPGELFF.